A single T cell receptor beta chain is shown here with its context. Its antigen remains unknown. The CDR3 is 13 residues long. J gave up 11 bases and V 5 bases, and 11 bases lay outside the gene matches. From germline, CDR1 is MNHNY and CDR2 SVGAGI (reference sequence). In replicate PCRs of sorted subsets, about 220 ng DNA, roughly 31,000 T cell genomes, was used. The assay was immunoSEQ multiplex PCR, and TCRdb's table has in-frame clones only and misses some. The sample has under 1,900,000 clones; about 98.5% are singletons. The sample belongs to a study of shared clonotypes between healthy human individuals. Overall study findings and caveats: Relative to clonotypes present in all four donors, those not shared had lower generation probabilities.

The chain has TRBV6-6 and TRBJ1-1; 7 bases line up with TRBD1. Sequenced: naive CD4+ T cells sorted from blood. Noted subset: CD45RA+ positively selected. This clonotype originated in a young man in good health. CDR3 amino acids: CASSIGQANRAFF. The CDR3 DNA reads TGTGCCAGCAGTATTGGACAGGCGAATAGGGCTTTCTTT.